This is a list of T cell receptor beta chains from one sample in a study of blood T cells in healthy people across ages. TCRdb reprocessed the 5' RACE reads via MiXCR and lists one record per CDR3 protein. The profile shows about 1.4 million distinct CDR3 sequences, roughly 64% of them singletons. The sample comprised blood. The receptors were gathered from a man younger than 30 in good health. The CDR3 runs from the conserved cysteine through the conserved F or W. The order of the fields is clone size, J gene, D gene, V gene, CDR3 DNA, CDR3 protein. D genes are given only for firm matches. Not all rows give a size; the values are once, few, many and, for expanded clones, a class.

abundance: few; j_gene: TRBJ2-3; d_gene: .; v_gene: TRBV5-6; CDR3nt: TGTGCCAGCAGCCAAACTTTAGGGGATCGCACAGATACGCAGTATTTT; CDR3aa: CASSQTLGDRTDTQYF
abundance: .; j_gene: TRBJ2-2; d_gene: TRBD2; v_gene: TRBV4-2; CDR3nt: TGTGCCAGCAGCCAAGTCAATAGCGGGAGGGTGAACACCGGGGAGCTGTTTTTT; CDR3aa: CASSQVNSGRVNTGELFF
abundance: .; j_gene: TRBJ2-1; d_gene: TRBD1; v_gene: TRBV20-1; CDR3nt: TGCAGTGCCCAAGGACAGGGGGTGGTGAATGAGCAGTTCTTC; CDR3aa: CSAQGQGVVNEQFF
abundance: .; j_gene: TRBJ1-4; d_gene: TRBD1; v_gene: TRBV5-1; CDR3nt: TGCGCCAGCAGCCCGACAGGGAACACTAATGAAAAACTGTTTTTT; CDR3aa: CASSPTGNTNEKLFF
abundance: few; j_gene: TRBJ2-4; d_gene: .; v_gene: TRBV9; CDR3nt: TGTGCCAGCAGCGTAGGGGGATTTGAAGCCGGCCCCAAAAACATTCAGTACTTC; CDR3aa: CASSVGGFEAGPKNIQYF
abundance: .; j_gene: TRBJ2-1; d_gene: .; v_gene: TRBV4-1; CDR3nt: TGCGCCAGCAGCCAGTTTGCCGAAACCTACAATGAGCAGTTCTTC; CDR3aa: CASSQFAETYNEQFF
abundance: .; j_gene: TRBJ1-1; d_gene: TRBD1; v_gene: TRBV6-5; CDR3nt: TGTGCCAGCGTACTATATTCGGACAGGGGTTCGATCGCCACTGAAGCTTTCTTT; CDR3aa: CASVLYSDRGSIATEAFF
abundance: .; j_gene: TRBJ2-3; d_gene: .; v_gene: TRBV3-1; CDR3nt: TGTGCCAGCAGCCAAGATACATTTGGGCTAGCCCCAGATACGCAGTATTTT; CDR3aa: CASSQDTFGLAPDTQYF
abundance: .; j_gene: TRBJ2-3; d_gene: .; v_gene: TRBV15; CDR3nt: TGTGCCACGGCTTGGGACGCCACTACGCAGTATTTT; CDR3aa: CATAWDATTQYF
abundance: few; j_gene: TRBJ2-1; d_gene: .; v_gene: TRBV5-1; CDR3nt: TGCGCCAGCAGCTTGGCAGGGTTGAATGAGCAGTTCTTC; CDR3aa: CASSLAGLNEQFF
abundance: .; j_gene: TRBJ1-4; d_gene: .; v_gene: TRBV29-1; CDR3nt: TGCAGCGCGACGGGATCGGGGTTAGGTGAAAAACTGTTTTTT; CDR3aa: CSATGSGLGEKLFF
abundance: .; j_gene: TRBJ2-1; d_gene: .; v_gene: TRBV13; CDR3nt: TGTGCCAGCAGCTTATGGGGCGGGTCCCCCTACAATGAGCAGTTCTTC; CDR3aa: CASSLWGGSPYNEQFF
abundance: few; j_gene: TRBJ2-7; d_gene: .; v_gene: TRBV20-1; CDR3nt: TGCAGTGTAGGCGGTTACTACGAGCAGTACTTC; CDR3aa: CSVGGYYEQYF
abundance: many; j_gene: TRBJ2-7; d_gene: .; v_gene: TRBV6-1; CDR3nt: TGTGCCAGCAGTGAAGCGCACGGGGACTCCTACGAGCAGTACTTC; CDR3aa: CASSEAHGDSYEQYF
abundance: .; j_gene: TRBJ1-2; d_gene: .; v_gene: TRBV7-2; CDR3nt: TGTGCCAGCAGCGTAGATCCCAACTATGGCTACACCTTC; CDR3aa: CASSVDPNYGYTF
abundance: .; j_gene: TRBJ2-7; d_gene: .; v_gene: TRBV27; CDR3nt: TGTGCCAGCAGAACCGGGATCTCGGACCATGAGCAGTACTTC; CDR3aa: CASRTGISDHEQYF
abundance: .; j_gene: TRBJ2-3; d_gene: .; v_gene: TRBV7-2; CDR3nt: TGTGCCAGCAGCCTGGAGCGGGCGAGCACAGATACGCGGTATTTT; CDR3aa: CASSLERASTDTRYF
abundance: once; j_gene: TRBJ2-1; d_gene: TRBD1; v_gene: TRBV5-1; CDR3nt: TGCGCCAGCAGCTTGGAGGACTCCAGGGGGAATGAGCAGTTCTTC; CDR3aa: CASSLEDSRGNEQFF
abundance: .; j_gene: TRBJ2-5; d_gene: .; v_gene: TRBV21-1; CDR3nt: TGTGCCAGCAGCCCCCCGAGAGAGGCGGGACTAGCGGGGGAAGAGACCCAGTACTTC; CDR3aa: CASSPPREAGLAGEETQYF
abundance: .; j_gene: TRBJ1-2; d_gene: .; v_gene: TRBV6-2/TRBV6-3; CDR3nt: TGTGCCAGCAGTTACTCGAAGATTGACGGCTCCTATGGCTACACCTTC; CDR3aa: CASSYSKIDGSYGYTF
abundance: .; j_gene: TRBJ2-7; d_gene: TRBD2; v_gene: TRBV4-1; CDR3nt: TGCGCCAGCAGCCAAGGACTAGCGTCAACCTACGAGCAGTACTTC; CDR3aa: CASSQGLASTYEQYF
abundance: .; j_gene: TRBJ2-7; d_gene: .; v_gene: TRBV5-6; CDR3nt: TGTGCCAGCAGCCCGGGACACGGATTCTACGAGCAGTACTTC; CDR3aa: CASSPGHGFYEQYF
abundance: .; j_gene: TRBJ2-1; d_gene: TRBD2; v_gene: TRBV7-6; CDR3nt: TGTGCCAGCACCCGACTAGCGGGAGGGCCCCCATCAGACAATGAGCAGTTCTTC; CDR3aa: CASTRLAGGPPSDNEQFF
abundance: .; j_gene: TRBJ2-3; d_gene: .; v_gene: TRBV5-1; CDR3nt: TGCGCCAGCAGGGAAACCCAGTCAGATACGCAGTATTTT; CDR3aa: CASRETQSDTQYF
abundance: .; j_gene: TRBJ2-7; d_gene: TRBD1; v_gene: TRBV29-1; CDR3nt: TGCAGCGTTGTATTGGACAGGGTAGGCGAGCAGTACTTC; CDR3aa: CSVVLDRVGEQYF
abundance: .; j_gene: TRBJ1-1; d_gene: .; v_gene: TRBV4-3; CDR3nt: TGCGCCAGCAGCCAAGATGTTTGGGGTAGCGACACTGAAGCTTTCTTT; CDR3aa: CASSQDVWGSDTEAFF
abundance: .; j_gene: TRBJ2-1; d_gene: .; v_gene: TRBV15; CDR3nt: TGTGCCACCAGCAGAGTACCCAGGGGACCATGGCAGTTCTTC; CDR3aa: CATSRVPRGPWQFF
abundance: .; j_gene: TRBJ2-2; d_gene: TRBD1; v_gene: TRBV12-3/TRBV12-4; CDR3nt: TGTGCCAGCAGTCGGACCGGGACAGAGAACACCGGGGAGCTGTTTTTT; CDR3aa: CASSRTGTENTGELFF
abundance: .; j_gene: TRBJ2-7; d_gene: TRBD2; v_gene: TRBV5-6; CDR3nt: TGTGCCAGCAGCTTCGGGGCTAGCGGGAGGAGCGAGCAGTACTTC; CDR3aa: CASSFGASGRSEQYF
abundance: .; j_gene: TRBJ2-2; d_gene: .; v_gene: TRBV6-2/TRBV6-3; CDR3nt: TGTGCCAGCAAATTTGAGGGGCTCGGGGAGCTGTTTTTT; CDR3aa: CASKFEGLGELFF
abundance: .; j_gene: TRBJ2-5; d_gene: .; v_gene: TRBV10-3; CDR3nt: TGTGCCACATCCAGGGTATCGGAGACCCAGTACTTC; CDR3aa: CATSRVSETQYF
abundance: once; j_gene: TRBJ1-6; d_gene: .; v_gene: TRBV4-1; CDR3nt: TGCGCCAGCAGCCAAGATCAGGCCAGTTATAATTCACCCCTCCACTTT; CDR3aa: CASSQDQASYNSPLHF
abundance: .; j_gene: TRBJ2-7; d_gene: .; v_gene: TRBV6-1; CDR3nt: TGTGCCAGCAGTGAAGCGACATGGGAGACAGGTTCCTACGAGCAGTACTTC; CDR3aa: CASSEATWETGSYEQYF
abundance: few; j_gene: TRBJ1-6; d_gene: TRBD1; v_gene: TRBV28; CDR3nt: TGTGCCAGCACCCTGCCCGGACAGGCAAGAGATTCACCCCTCCACTTT; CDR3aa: CASTLPGQARDSPLHF
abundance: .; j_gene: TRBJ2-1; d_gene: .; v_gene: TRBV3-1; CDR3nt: TGTGCCAGCAGCCAAGACGAGTCGTTGCACTACAATGAGCAGTTCTTC; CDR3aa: CASSQDESLHYNEQFF
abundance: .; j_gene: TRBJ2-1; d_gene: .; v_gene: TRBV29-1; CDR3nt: TGCAGCGTTGAAGAGGGCGACCTTCTTACCTACAATGAGCAGTTCTTC; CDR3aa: CSVEEGDLLTYNEQFF
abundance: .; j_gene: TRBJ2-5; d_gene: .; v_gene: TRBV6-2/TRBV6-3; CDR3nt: TGTGCCAGCAGTTACTCCAGGGGCTTGGAGACCCAGTACTTC; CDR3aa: CASSYSRGLETQYF
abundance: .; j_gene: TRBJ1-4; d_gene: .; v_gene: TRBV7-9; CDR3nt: TGTGCCAGCAGCCAAACGGGGGGGAATAATGAAAAACTGTTTTTT; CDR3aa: CASSQTGGNNEKLFF
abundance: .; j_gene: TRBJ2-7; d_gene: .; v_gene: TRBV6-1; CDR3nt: TGTGCCAGCAGTGAATCTCGGCCGCCGTGGGACTACGAGCAGTACTTC; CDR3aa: CASSESRPPWDYEQYF
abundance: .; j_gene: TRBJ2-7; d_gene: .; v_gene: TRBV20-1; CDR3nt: TGCAGTGCTCCGCGCCCGGGGCTCAGCTCCTACGAGCAGTACTTC; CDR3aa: CSAPRPGLSSYEQYF
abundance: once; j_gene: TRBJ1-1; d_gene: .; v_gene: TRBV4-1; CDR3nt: TGCGCCAGCAGCCAAGATAACAGTGACGAAGCTTTCTTT; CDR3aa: CASSQDNSDEAFF
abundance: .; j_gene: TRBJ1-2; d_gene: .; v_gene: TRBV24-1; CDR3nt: TGTGCCACCAGTGCGGGGGGGGACGGCTACACCTTC; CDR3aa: CATSAGGDGYTF
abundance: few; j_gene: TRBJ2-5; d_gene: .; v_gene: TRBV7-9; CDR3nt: TGTGCCAGCAGCTTAGTTCAGGCATCGGAGACCCAGTACTTC; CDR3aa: CASSLVQASETQYF
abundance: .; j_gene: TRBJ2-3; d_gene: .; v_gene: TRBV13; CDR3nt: TGTGCCAGCAGCCGCTGGGGGGCCGGAGATACGCAGTATTTT; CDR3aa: CASSRWGAGDTQYF
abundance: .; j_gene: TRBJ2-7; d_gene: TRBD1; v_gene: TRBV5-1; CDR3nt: TGCGCCAGCGGCTTGACAGGGGCCTCCTACGAGCAGTACTTC; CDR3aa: CASGLTGASYEQYF
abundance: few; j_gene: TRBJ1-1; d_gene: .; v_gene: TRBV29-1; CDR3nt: TGCAGCGGCAGGGGAATCAGGACTGAAGCTTTCTTT; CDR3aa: CSGRGIRTEAFF
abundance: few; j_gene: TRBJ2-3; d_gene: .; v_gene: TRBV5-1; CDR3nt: TGCGCCAGCAGCTTGGGACTACTCACAGATACGCAGTATTTT; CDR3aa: CASSLGLLTDTQYF
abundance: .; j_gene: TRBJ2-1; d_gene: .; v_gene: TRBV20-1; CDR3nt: TGCAGTGCTCACCCCGGAGCGGCCCTAGGGGACAATGAGCAGTTCTTC; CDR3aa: CSAHPGAALGDNEQFF
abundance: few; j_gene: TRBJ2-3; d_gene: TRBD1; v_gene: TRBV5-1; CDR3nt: TGCGCCAGCAGCTTTCAGGGGGCCGACACAGATACGCAGTATTTT; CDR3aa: CASSFQGADTDTQYF
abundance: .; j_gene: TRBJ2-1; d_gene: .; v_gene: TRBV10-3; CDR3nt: TGTGCCATCAGGGTCGGAGGCAATGAGCAGTTCTTC; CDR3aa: CAIRVGGNEQFF
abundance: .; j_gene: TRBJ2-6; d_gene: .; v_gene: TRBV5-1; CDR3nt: TGCGCCAGCAGGGACGGCTCTGGGGCCAACGTCCTGACTTTC; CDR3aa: CASRDGSGANVLTF
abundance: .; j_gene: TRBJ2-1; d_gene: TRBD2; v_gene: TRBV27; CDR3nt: TGTGCCAGCAGCGGGAGGTTCCCCTACAATGAGCAGTTCTTC; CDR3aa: CASSGRFPYNEQFF
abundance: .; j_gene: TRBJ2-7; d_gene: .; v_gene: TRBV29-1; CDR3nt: TGCAGCGCCGCACAGGGTCTCGACTACGAGCAGTACTTC; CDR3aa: CSAAQGLDYEQYF
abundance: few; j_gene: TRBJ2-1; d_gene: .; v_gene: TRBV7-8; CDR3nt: TGTGCCAGCAGCGGCTCTAGGGAGACTATGCGGTTCTTC; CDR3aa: CASSGSRETMRFF
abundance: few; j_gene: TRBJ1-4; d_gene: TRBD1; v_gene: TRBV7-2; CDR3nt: TGTGCCAGCAGCTCAGTGACAGGGAATGAAAAACTGTTTTTT; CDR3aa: CASSSVTGNEKLFF
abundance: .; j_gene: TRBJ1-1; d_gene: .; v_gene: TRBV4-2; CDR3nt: TGTGCCAGCGGCCAAGATCGCGGCACTGAAGCTTTCTTT; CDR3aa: CASGQDRGTEAFF
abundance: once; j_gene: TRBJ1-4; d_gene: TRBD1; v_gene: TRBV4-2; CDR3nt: TGTGCCAGCAGCCAAGATTCTATGGGACAGGCGGGGGAAAAACTGTTTTTT; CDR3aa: CASSQDSMGQAGEKLFF
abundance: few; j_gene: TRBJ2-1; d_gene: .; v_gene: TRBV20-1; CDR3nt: TGCAGTGCTAACAAAGGGTATGAGCAGTTCTTC; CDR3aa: CSANKGYEQFF
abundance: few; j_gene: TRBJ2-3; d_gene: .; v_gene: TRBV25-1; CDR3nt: TGTGCCAGCAGTGAATATACCATCACAGATACGCAGTATTTT; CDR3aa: CASSEYTITDTQYF